This T cell receptor (beta chain) was sequenced for a study of blood T cell repertoires in COVID-19. On the study more broadly: Italy, Spain and the United States were the sources of the convalescent and acute COVID-19 samples. PBMCs, B-cell-depleted T cells, or T cells provided the cDNA or gDNA that made up the material.

The V end lost 1 base, the J end lost 7 bases, and 11 bases lay between the germline ends. CDR3 length equals 15 residues. Germline V gene lookup returns CDR1 SGHTA and CDR2 FQGNSA. Authors' analysis steps: It was from reference gene primer amplification that nucleated cell counts were estimated. Clones were read by immunoSEQ multiplex PCR, and TCRdb kept only the in-frame ones, dropping some. D and trimming come from the DNA, and the V and J calls and clone size come from that table. The sample lists fewer than 150,000 clones, roughly 89% occurring once. The gene calls are TRBV7-2 and TRBJ1-6, with a tentative D call TRBD1 (5 bases). The source of this sequence is a woman aged 40 to 49 with acute or convalescent COVID-19. The specimen was peripheral blood. The CDR3 sequence: CASSLVTAENSPLHF. Written as DNA, the CDR3 is TGTGCCAGCAGCTTAGTGACAGCTGAAAATTCACCCCTCCACTTT. Full variable domain (remainder filled in from reference TRBV7-2 and TRBJ1-6): GAGVSQSPSNKVTEKGKDVELRCDPISGHTALYWYRQSLGQGLEFLIYFQGNSAPDKSGLPSDRFSAERTGGSVSTLTIQRTQQEDSAVYLCASSLVTAENSPLHFGNGTRLTVT.